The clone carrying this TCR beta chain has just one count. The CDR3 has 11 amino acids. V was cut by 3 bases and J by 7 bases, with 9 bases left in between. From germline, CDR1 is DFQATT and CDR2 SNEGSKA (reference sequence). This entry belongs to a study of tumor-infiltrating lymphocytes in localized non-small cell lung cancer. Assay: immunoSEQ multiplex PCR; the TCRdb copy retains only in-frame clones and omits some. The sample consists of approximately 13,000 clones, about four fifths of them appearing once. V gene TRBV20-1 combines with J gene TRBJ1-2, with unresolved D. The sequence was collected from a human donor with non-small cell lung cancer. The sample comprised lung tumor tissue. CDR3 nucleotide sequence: TGCAGTGCTAGCTTCGGCCGTGGCTACACCTTC. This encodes CSASFGRGYTF.